This TCR beta chain originates from a study of T-cell memory formation after mild COVID-19. The overall study: Largely donor-specific sequence clusters came from a couple of donors. Study outcomes and limitations: Pre-infection memory held some responding clones, suggesting pre-existing cross-reactive T cells responded.

TCRdb ran MiXCR on the 5' RACE reads and lists one entry per CDR3 protein. The sample holds about 560,000 distinct CDR3 sequences, less than 25% seen once. To note about this clonotype: The antigen is not known.

Germline values: CDR1 SEHNR, CDR2 FQNEAQ (reference sequence). This CDR3 has 18 residues. The V gene end was trimmed by 3 bases and the J gene end by 5 bases; junction bases not matched to a gene: 19. Input material: PBMCs or a T cell subset sorted from them (not recorded which). The chain couples TRBV7-9 to TRBJ2-7; 7 bases are shared with TRBD2. This sequence originates from an adult woman who had mild COVID-19 (a few samples of this study predate the infection). Cell type and time point are not known. The CDR3 DNA reads TGTGCCAGCAGCTTTCCCCCTAGCGGAGCTATTCCGTCCCACGAGCAGTACTTC. Protein: CASSFPPSGAIPSHEQYF.